These 11 T cell receptor beta chains share one sample of origin, sequenced in a study of breast tumors, draining lymph nodes, adjacent tissues. Samples came from axillary lymph nodes draining the breast cancer. In TCRdb, the multiplex PCR reads were re-called with MiXCR into one record per CDR3 protein. This repertoire shows approximately 130,000 distinct CDR3 sequences, roughly 20% found once; its top ten account for 2.2%. The sample consisted of axillary lymph node tissue. The receptor set was obtained from a female donor with breast cancer. Some clones in this sample may be carry-over from other donors' samples.

At least ten counts were recorded for this clonotype. The CDR3 reads CASSFIRNTIYF. The CDR3 nucleotides are TGTGCCAGCAGCTTCATCAGAAACACCATATATTTT. This rearrangement joins TRBV11-2 to TRBJ1-3; no firm D call. Germline V gene data show CDR1 as SGHAT and CDR2 as FQNNGV. This CDR3 contains 12 residues. V was pared by 3 bases and J by 5 bases, with 5 bases between.

In regard to this clonotype: This may arise from a read error, as a much more abundant clone is one base away. This CDR3 fails to terminate in the conserved phenylalanine or tryptophan, so it likely reflects a read error. V usage is TRBV5-1 and J usage is TRBJ2-7, with 11 bases matching TRBD2. The junction had 7 bases not matched to a gene; V was cut back by 9 bases and J by 2 bases. The germline gives CDR1 SGHRS, CDR2 YFSETQ. The CDR3 is made up of 14 amino acids. The CDR3 region is CATRLAGGPYEQYS. The CDR3 DNA reads TGCGCCACCCGATTAGCGGGAGGGCCCTACGAGCAGTACTCC.

A note on this clonotype: A read error may be the cause here, since a much bigger clone is one base away. The chain combines TRBV10-1 with TRBJ2-3; 8 nucleotides agree with TRBD2. The V gene's germline CDR1 is WNHNN and CDR2 SYGVQD (reference sequence). CDR3 length: 15 amino acids. The J segment lost 4 bases and the V segment lost 4 bases, leaving 7 bases of the junction unmatched. The chain's CDR3 is CASSGGGTSADTQYF. CDR3 nucleotide sequence: TGCGCCAGCAGTGGCGGCGGGACTAGTGCAGATACGCAGTATTTT.

This clonotype was observed at least ten times. CDR3 nucleotides: TGTGCCAGCAGCCAGGAGGGGACGGTTCATTACACCTTC. Amino acids: CASSQEGTVHYTF. This chain joins TRBV3-1 and TRBJ1-2, with a tentative D call TRBD1 (5 bases). The V gene lost 3 bases and the J gene lost 11 bases, with 16 bases spanning the gap. The CDR3 totals 13 residues. The germline V gene encodes CDR1 LGHDT and CDR2 YNNKEL (reference sequence).

This clonotype was picked up many times. The CDR3 here is CASGQTGSEQYF. CDR3 bases: TGTGCTAGTGGTCAAACAGGGTCCGAGCAGTACTTC. The J gene is TRBJ2-7, the V gene TRBV12-5, with D perhaps TRBD1 (6 bases). Trimming shortened V by 5 bases and J by 6 bases, and 11 bases separated the two germline ends. Germline V lookup: CDR1 LGHNT, CDR2 FRNRAP. CDR3 size: 12 residues.

This clonotype was detected many times. The chain carries TRBV12-3 or TRBV12-4 and TRBJ2-5; TRBD2 matches 11 bases. Unmatched junction bases numbered 8, after V lost 5 bases and J lost 3 bases. This CDR3 contains 16 residues. The CDR3 DNA reads TGTGCCAGCAGTAGAACAACTAGCGGGAGTGAAGAGACCCAGTACTTC. It codes for CASSRTTSGSEETQYF.

This clonotype was detected many times. The V gene is TRBV20-1, the J gene TRBJ2-7, with 7 bases that match TRBD2. The CDR3 has 13 residues. Looked up from germline, CDR1 is DFQATT and CDR2 is SNEGSKA (reference sequence). V was clipped by 6 bases and J by 3 bases; unmatched bases: 8. The CDR3 DNA follows: TGCAGTGCCCTACTAGCGCTACGCTACGAGCAGTACTTC. It encodes CSALLALRYEQYF.

This clonotype occurred many times. The genes are TRBV3-1 and TRBJ2-5, with 12 nucleotides matching TRBD2. With V trimmed by 3 bases and J by 2 bases, 10 bases remained unmatched. CDR3 size: 18 residues. Germline values: CDR1 LGHDT, CDR2 YNNKEL (reference sequence). CDR3 nucleotide sequence: TGTGCCAGCAGCCATTCCGGTTTAGGACTAGCGGGACAAGAGACCCAGTACTTC. The encoded protein is CASSHSGLGLAGQETQYF.

This clonotype was picked up a small number of times. The chain recombines TRBV28 with TRBJ2-7; the match to TRBD2 covers 15 bases. Germline loops: CDR1 MDHEN, CDR2 SYDVKM. This CDR3 comprises 18 residues. With V trimmed by 5 bases and J by 6 bases, 14 bases remained unmatched. Here the CDR3 DNA reads TGTGCCAGCAGTCCAAGGACTAGCGGGAGGGGAAGGCGACGCGAGCAGTACTTC. This codes for CASSPRTSGRGRRREQYF.

The V call is TRBV6-1, the J call TRBJ1-2, with TRBD1 as a possible D gene (6 bases). The V gene lost 2 bases and the J gene lost 4 bases, with 14 bases spanning the gap. Germline V gives CDR1 MNHNS, CDR2 SASEGT. The CDR3 covers 15 residues. The CDR3 DNA follows: TGTGCCAGCAGTGAACGTCCAGGGGACACCTATGGCTACACCTTC. Translated, it gives CASSERPGDTYGYTF.

This clonotype has at least ten counts. The chain recombines TRBV6-5 with TRBJ2-7, with D perhaps TRBD1 (6 bases). The CDR3 consists of 18 residues. The V gene lost 4 bases and the J gene lost 1 base, with 23 bases spanning the gap. The germline V gene encodes CDR1 MNHEY and CDR2 SVGAGI. CDR3 residues: CASSSSRLRTAKSYEQYF. In DNA form, the CDR3 reads TGTGCCAGCAGTTCCTCACGATTGAGGACAGCTAAGTCCTACGAGCAGTACTTC.